Listed here are 9 T cell receptor beta chains from one sample, sequenced in a study of TIL therapy for anti-PD-1-resistant metastatic lung cancer. Time point given: pre-treatment sample, taken before nivolumab and TIL therapy. Sequencing used immunoSEQ v3. Only in-frame clones appear in the TCRdb table, and some are missing; sequencing was by immunoSEQ multiplex PCR. Of about 32,000 clones listed, 74% were seen once; the top ten hold less than 3%. The sample was blood, taken at baseline. These receptors were obtained from a woman between 30 and 79 years old with non-small cell lung cancer.

In this sample, this clone turned up a few times. This sequence joins TRBV6-5 and TRBJ2-7, with D possibly TRBD1 on 6 matching bases. Germline loops: CDR1 MNHEY, CDR2 SVGAGI. V dropped 0 bases and J dropped 2 bases, with 14 bases sitting between them. The length of the CDR3 is 16 residues. DNA for the CDR3: TGTGCCAGCAGTTACTCGTTAACAGGGTCTGCCTACGAGCAGTACTTC. Translation gives CASSYSLTGSAYEQYF.

This rearrangement joins TRBV5-1 to TRBJ2-3, with 9 bases matching TRBD2. Trimming at V came to 7 bases and at J to 3 bases, leaving 9 bases not matched to a gene. Looked up from germline, CDR1 is SGHRS and CDR2 is YFSETQ. The CDR3 extends over 15 amino acids. This chain's CDR3 is CASSKTSGRTDTQYF. The CDR3 nucleotides are TGCGCCAGCTCGAAGACTAGCGGTAGAACAGATACGCAGTATTTT.

The sample holds one count of this clone. V usage is TRBV18 and J usage is TRBJ1-2, with D possibly TRBD1 on 6 matching bases. CDR1 is KGHSH and CDR2 is LQKENI in the germline V gene. The CDR3 runs 13 residues. V lost 5 bases and J lost 6, with 13 bases in between. The chain's CDR3 is CASSAKTGDGYTF. For the CDR3, the DNA is TGTGCCAGCTCAGCTAAGACAGGAGATGGCTACACCTTC. The entire variable domain, with the rest obtained from reference TRBV18 and TRBJ1-2, is as follows: NAGVMQNPRHLVRRRGQEARLRCSPMKGHSHVYWYRQLPEEGLKFMVYLQKENIIDESGMPKERFSAEFPKEGPSILRIQQVVRGDSAAYFCASSAKTGDGYTFGSGTRLTVV.

V is TRBV27 and J is TRBJ2-7; D is undetermined. The CDR3 covers 12 residues. V was pared by 5 bases and J by 3 bases, with 8 bases between. Germline V gives CDR1 MNHEY, CDR2 SMNVEV (reference sequence). Here the CDR3 DNA reads TGTGCCAGCAGTAACACTATCTACGAGCAGTACTTC. Protein: CASSNTIYEQYF.

The chain carries TRBV19 and TRBJ2-7; TRBD2 matches 8 bases. CDR3 length: 13 amino acids. Germline values: CDR1 LNHDA, CDR2 SQIVND (reference sequence). V shed 7 bases, J shed 2 bases, and the junction held 4 bases outside the gene matches. The CDR3 nucleotides are TGTGCCAGTAAAACTAGCGGAACCTACGAGCAGTACTTC. Its protein product is CASKTSGTYEQYF.

The chain couples TRBV28 to TRBJ1-5; maybe TRBD1 (6 bases). Trimming left V 1 base short and J 4 bases short, with 17 bases between. In germline, CDR1 is MDHEN, CDR2 SYDVKM. This CDR3 comprises 17 residues. CDR3 sequence: CASSLFGGTHRNQPQHF. DNA for the CDR3: TGTGCCAGCAGTTTATTCGGGGGGACACATCGAAATCAGCCCCAGCATTTT.

This chain joins TRBV10-3 and TRBJ1-2; D remains ambiguous. CDR3 length: 13 residues. Germline values: CDR1 ENHRY, CDR2 SYGVKD. V gave up 3 bases and J gave up 2 bases, with 7 bases separating them. CDR3 sequence (DNA): TGTGCCATCAGTGATGTAGGGAACTATGGCTACACCTTC. Its translation is CAISDVGNYGYTF.

This clone was detected only a few times. The chain is built from TRBV15 and TRBJ1-2; D is undetermined. The ends were cut back, 0 bases at V and 5 bases at J, with 13 bases in the middle. The V gene's germline CDR1 is LNHNV and CDR2 YYDKDF (reference sequence). The CDR3 totals 15 residues. The CDR3 DNA follows: TGTGCCACCAGCAGAGACGGATCCCACTTTTATGGCTACACCTTC. Translating it yields CATSRDGSHFYGYTF.

The gene calls are TRBV29-1 and TRBJ1-1, with D hard to call. The CDR3 sequence is 11 residues long. Trimming removed 7 bases at V and 5 bases at J, with 11 bases between. CDR1 SQVTM and CDR2 ANQGSEA come from the germline V gene. The CDR3 is CSAVSTTEAFF. The CDR3 nucleotides read TGCAGCGCGGTGTCTACTACTGAAGCTTTCTTT.